These T cell receptor beta chains were read from a single sample in a study of cytomegalovirus exposure and HLA in healthy donors. Generated by immunoSEQ multiplex PCR, the TCRdb table keeps only in-frame clones and is missing some. The sample table includes tens of thousands of clones. Sequencing was carried out using PBMCs. The origin of the receptors is a male donor in good health and CMV-seronegative. The CDR3 runs from the conserved cysteine through the conserved F or W. Fields, in order: J gene, V gene, D gene, CDR3 DNA, CDR3 protein. A D gene is named only where the DNA matches it firmly.

TRBJ2-7 | TRBV7-9 | TRBD1 | TGTGCCAGCAGCCTCTCGGGACAGGGGGTCTCCTACGAGCAGTACTTC | CASSLSGQGVSYEQYF
TRBJ1-5 | TRBV19 | TRBD1 | TGTGCCAGTTATTTGGGACAGGGCTTAAATCAGCCCCAGCATTTT | CASYLGQGLNQPQHF
TRBJ2-2 | TRBV5-4 | NA | TGTGCCAGCAGCTTGAACAGGGCGAACACCGGGGAGCTGTTTTTT | CASSLNRANTGELFF
TRBJ2-7 | TRBV5-1 | NA | TGCGCCAGCAGCTTGAACCCCGGGAGTTCCTACGAGCAGTACTTC | CASSLNPGSSYEQYF
TRBJ2-7 | TRBV11-2 | TRBD2 | TGTGCCAGCAGGGTCATAGCGGGAGGATCCTACGAGCAGTACTTC | CASRVIAGGSYEQYF
TRBJ1-1 | TRBV19 | NA | TGTGCCAGTAGTATCTACTTGAACACTGAAGCTTTCTTT | CASSIYLNTEAFF
TRBJ2-7 | TRBV6-5 | TRBD1 | TGTGCCAGCAGTTACGCCAGGGGGTCCTACGAGCAGTACTTC | CASSYARGSYEQYF
TRBJ2-7 | TRBV19 | TRBD1 | TGTGCCAGTAGTAAACTGACAGGGCTCAGGACCCACGAGCAGTACTTC | CASSKLTGLRTHEQYF
TRBJ1-1 | TRBV20-1 | NA | TGCAGTGCTAAGCGGGAAGAAGCTTTCTTT | CSAKREEAFF
TRBJ1-1 | TRBV27 | NA | TGTGCCAGCAGTTTGGGTATTGGGGGGAGTACTGAAGCTTTCTTT | CASSLGIGGSTEAFF
TRBJ1-1 | TRBV7-3 | NA | TGTGCCAGCAGCTCCACAAATAGGCAGGTAAACACTGAAGCTTTCTTT | CASSSTNRQVNTEAFF
TRBJ1-5 | TRBV7-8 | TRBD1 | TGTGCCAGTACCCGGGACAGGGGGAATCAGCCCCAGCATTTT | CASTRDRGNQPQHF
TRBJ2-2 | TRBV7-9 | TRBD2 | TGTGCCAGCAGCTCCATTGCGGGGGCGAACACCGGGGAGCTGTTTTTT | CASSSIAGANTGELFF
TRBJ2-7 | TRBV18 | TRBD1 | TGTGCCAGCTCACCATATGAGGACAGGGGTGTCTACGAGCAGTACTTC | CASSPYEDRGVYEQYF
TRBJ1-2 | TRBV19 | NA | TGTGCCAGTAACCAACCGGGTCCAGTTAAATATGGCTACACCTTC | CASNQPGPVKYGYTF